What follows are 26 T cell receptor beta chains derived from one specimen sequenced in a study of blood T cells in healthy people across ages. A second PCR, run for roughly 7 to 11 cycles, used a sample-barcoded 5' primer plus a J-beta primer mix. TCRdb recomputed calls from the 5' RACE reads with MiXCR, one row per CDR3 protein. The repertoire has more than 800,000 distinct CDR3 sequences, more than 40% of them found once; the top ten carry around 18%. The source material was blood. Receptors were obtained from a woman aged 55-69 years in good health.

The chain employs TRBV4-1 and TRBJ1-3; D is undetermined. CDR1 and CDR2 from the germline V gene are MGHRA and YSYEKL. The CDR3 length is 11 residues. The V gene lost 7 bases and the J gene lost 4 bases, with 5 bases spanning the gap. The CDR3 loop is CASMGGNTIYF. The CDR3 DNA is TGCGCCAGCATGGGAGGAAACACCATATATTTT.

The V call is TRBV4-2, the J call TRBJ2-1; a possible D gene is TRBD2 (6 bases). With 1 base removed from V and 7 bases from J, the gap between germline ends came to 14 bases. Germline CDR1 reads LGHNA; CDR2 reads YNFKEQ. CDR3 length: 15 residues. CDR3 sequence reads: CASSQVPREGNEQFF. In DNA form, the CDR3 reads TGTGCCAGCAGCCAAGTCCCGCGGGAAGGGAATGAGCAGTTCTTC.

The genes are TRBV27 and TRBJ2-4, with 10 bases that match TRBD2. Trimming cost V 8 bases and J 7 bases; bases outside gene matches: 5. The CDR3 is made up of 13 amino acids. CDR1 MNHEY and CDR2 SMNVEV come from the germline V gene (reference sequence). CDR3 DNA sequence: TGTGCCAGCGGAACGGGACTAGCGAACATTCAGTACTTC. This sequence encodes CASGTGLANIQYF.

This sequence joins TRBV12-3 or TRBV12-4 and TRBJ2-5; either TRBD1 or TRBD2 may fit D (5 bases each). The J call may be faulty, since TRBJ2-7 better matches the DNA end. This CDR3 comprises 14 residues. The DNA for the CDR3 is TGTGCCAGCACCACCCTCGGGGCAGGGAACGAGCAGTACTTC. Protein sequence: CASTTLGAGNEQYF.

CDR3 in DNA: TGTGCCAGCACGACAGGGAGAGAGACCCAGTACTTC. It is translated as CASTTGRETQYF. The chain combines TRBV2 with TRBJ2-5; 7 bases map to TRBD1. Trimming cost V 7 bases and J 4 bases; bases outside gene matches: 3. The CDR3 length is 12 residues. Germline-derived CDR1 and CDR2 are SNHLY and FYNNEI. Using reference TRBV2 and TRBJ2-5 for the parts outside the CDR3, the full variable domain is EPEVTQTPSHQVTQMGQEVILRCVPISNHLYFYWYRQILGQKVEFLVSFYNNEISEKSEIFDDQFSVERPDGSNFTLKIRSTKLEDSAMYFCASTTGRETQYFGPGTRLLVL.

The chain carries TRBV12-3 or TRBV12-4 and TRBJ2-7; possibly TRBD1 or TRBD2 for D (5 bases each). This CDR3 has 15 residues. V was clipped by 0 bases and J by 1 base, with 10 bases between them. The CDR3 sequence: CASSLATGPSYEQYF. Here the CDR3 DNA reads TGTGCCAGCAGTTTAGCGACGGGGCCGTCCTACGAGCAGTACTTC.

This clonotype appeared a few times. The gene calls are TRBV20-1 and TRBJ2-3; 7 bases align to TRBD2. Germline CDR1 and CDR2: DFQATT and SNEGSKA (reference sequence). The CDR3 length is 14 residues. With 4 bases clipped from V and 3 bases from J, the junction kept 7 bases outside the gene matches. The CDR3 DNA is TGCAGTGCTATGCCCTGGGGAGGGACAGATACGCAGTATTTT. It encodes CSAMPWGGTDTQYF.

The chain uses TRBV6-1 and TRBJ2-7; D is perhaps TRBD2 (5 bases). The CDR3 is 13 amino acids. Germline V CDR1 and CDR2: MNHNS, SASEGT. Trimming stripped 7 bases from V and 1 base from J, with 11 bases between. CDR3 amino acids: CASIRPGSYEQYF. CDR3 nucleotide sequence: TGTGCCAGCATTCGTCCGGGATCCTACGAGCAGTACTTC.

This clonotype was seen only once. Being one base from a much bigger clone, this may be a read error. The chain carries TRBV20-1 and TRBJ2-2; 7 bases are shared with TRBD1. The V gene end was trimmed by 4 bases and the J gene end by 4 bases; junction bases not matched to a gene: 6. The CDR3 totals 14 residues. Germline V gene data show CDR1 as DFQATT and CDR2 as SNEGSKA (reference sequence). For the CDR3, the DNA is TGCAGTGCTATTCAAGGGGGCGCCACCGGGGAGCTGTTTTTT. It codes for CSAIQGGATGELFF.

The chain couples TRBV11-1 to TRBJ2-5, with D unresolved. Trimming took 4 bases from V and 11 from J, leaving 14 bases between them. There are 12 residues in the CDR3. Germline loops: CDR1 SGHAT, CDR2 FQDESV (reference sequence). For the CDR3, the DNA is TGTGCCAGCAGCTCATACGAGAATGAGCAGTACTTC. Protein: CASSSYENEQYF.

The CDR3 is CASSPKAGQYRGDTEAFF. The CDR3 nucleotides read TGTGCCAGCTCACCCAAGGCAGGGCAGTATCGAGGAGACACTGAAGCTTTCTTT. J is TRBJ1-1 and V is TRBV18; a weak D match, TRBD1 (5 bases). Germline-derived CDR1 and CDR2 are KGHSH and LQKENI. The V end lost 3 bases, the J end lost 3 bases, and 23 bases lay between the germline ends. There are 18 residues in the CDR3.

Ten or more counts support this clonotype. This chain uses TRBV5-1 with TRBJ2-7; 9 positions match TRBD2. The V and J ends lost 0 bases and 7 bases, in that order; junction bases with no gene match: 2. The CDR3 extends over 13 amino acids. Looked up from germline, CDR1 is SGHRS and CDR2 is YFSETQ. CDR3 loop: CASSLELAGEQYF. CDR3 coding DNA: TGCGCCAGCAGCTTGGAGCTAGCGGGAGAGCAGTACTTC.

This clonotype was seen more than once but under ten times. The chain recombines TRBV3-1 with TRBJ2-4; possible D gene TRBD1, 5 bases. This CDR3 contains 14 residues. CDR1 is LGHDT, CDR2 YNNKEL, per germline (reference sequence). V was trimmed by 4 bases and J by 8 bases, leaving 15 bases between them. CDR3 nucleotide sequence: TGTGCCAGCAGCCCAGATTCAAGGGGTTACATTCAGTACTTC. The encoded protein is CASSPDSRGYIQYF.

This clonotype was observed a handful of times. The genes are TRBV11-2 and TRBJ2-5, with 8 bases matching TRBD2. V lost 4 bases to trimming and J lost 4 bases; unmatched junction nucleotides: 14. The CDR3 is 17 amino acids. Germline CDR1 and CDR2: SGHAT and FQNNGV. The CDR3 DNA is TGTGCCAGCAGCTGGGGGCAGACTAGCGCTATAACAGAGACCCAGTACTTC. The encoded protein is CASSWGQTSAITETQYF.

The chain is built from TRBV6-4 and TRBJ2-1, with D possibly matching TRBD2 (5 bases). V lost 2 bases and J 10 bases, leaving 15 bases between the germline ends. Per germline, CDR1 MRHNA and CDR2 SNTAGT. There are 14 residues in the CDR3. The CDR3 protein is CASSDAREPGEQFF. The CDR3 DNA follows: TGTGCCAGCAGTGACGCGAGGGAACCGGGAGAGCAGTTCTTC.

The V gene is TRBV12-3 or TRBV12-4, the J gene TRBJ1-2; 9 nucleotides align to TRBD1. CDR3 size: 17 residues. Trimming at V came to 6 bases and at J to 7 bases, leaving 18 bases not matched to a gene. The CDR3 nucleotides read TGTGCCAGCAGCCGGCCGGGACAGGGTGGCCTAGCCCGTGGCTACACCTTC. Its translation: CASSRPGQGGLARGYTF.

This clonotype was found many times. A single base separates this from a much larger clone, so it may be a read error. The CDR3 nucleotides are TGCGCCAGCAGCTGGGACCCAAACGACGAGCAGTACTTC. Its protein is CASSWDPNDEQYF. V gene TRBV5-1 combines with J gene TRBJ2-7; D might be TRBD1 or TRBD2, each matching 5 bases. CDR1 is SGHRS, CDR2 YFSETQ, per germline. Trimming pared 3 bases from V and 5 bases from J, leaving 12 bases between. This CDR3 region has 13 residues.

The chain couples TRBV2 to TRBJ2-1, with D perhaps matching TRBD2 (6 bases). Trimming removed 0 bases from V and 9 bases from J, with 12 bases in between. Germline V gene data show CDR1 as SNHLY and CDR2 as FYNNEI. The CDR3 runs 14 residues. DNA for the CDR3: TGTGCCAGCAGTGAAGCTAGCGCCGGGGGTGAGCAGTTCTTC. Translating it yields CASSEASAGGEQFF.

The rearrangement links TRBV5-1 to TRBJ1-2; the D gene is possibly TRBD1 (5 bases). The CDR3 covers 13 residues. Trimming removed 6 bases from V and 5 bases from J, with 14 bases in between. The germline V gene has CDR1 SGHRS and CDR2 YFSETQ. This CDR3 is CASTPGPTYGYTF. Written as DNA, the CDR3 is TGCGCCAGCACACCGGGACCGACGTATGGCTACACCTTC.

This chain connects TRBV4-1 to TRBJ1-1; a weak D match, TRBD1 (6 bases). The CDR3 spans 13 residues. Germline V gives CDR1 MGHRA, CDR2 YSYEKL. V dropped 2 bases and J dropped 11 bases, with 15 bases sitting between them. CDR3 nucleotide sequence: TGCGCCAGCAGCCAATCCTTAGGGGACACGGCTTTCTTT. Amino acid sequence: CASSQSLGDTAFF.

V is TRBV6-1 and J is TRBJ2-3; 9 bases are shared with TRBD2. CDR1 is MNHNS, CDR2 SASEGT, per germline. Trimming cost V 7 bases and J 4 bases; bases outside gene matches: 6. The CDR3 has 14 amino acids. CDR3 coding DNA: TGTGCCAGCACCGGAGCGGGAGGAGCAGATACGCAGTATTTT. It is translated as CASTGAGGADTQYF.

This clonotype has ten or more counts. The gene calls are TRBV2 and TRBJ1-1, with D uncertain. V was pared by 2 bases and J by 1 base, with 5 bases between. The CDR3 is made up of 13 amino acids. Germline V gene lookup returns CDR1 SNHLY and CDR2 FYNNEI. The CDR3 loop is CASSEPGNTEAFF. CDR3 in DNA: TGTGCCAGCAGTGAACCTGGGAACACTGAAGCTTTCTTT.

The rearrangement joins TRBV19 to TRBJ2-7, with D perhaps matching TRBD2 (6 bases). V shed 5 bases and J shed 4 bases, with 21 bases lying between them. The CDR3 totals 16 residues. CDR1 is LNHDA, CDR2 SQIVND, per germline (reference sequence). The CDR3 sequence: CASSPNRDSGLYEQYF. CDR3 coding DNA: TGTGCCAGTAGTCCGAACCGGGACTCCGGCCTGTACGAGCAGTACTTC.

In this sample, this clonotype turned up a few times. A much larger clone lies one base from this, so it may be a read error. DNA for the CDR3: TGTGCCAGCAGCGCCCAAGCCCCTAATGAAAAACTGTTTTTT. It codes for CASSAQAPNEKLFF. This rearrangement joins TRBV7-8 to TRBJ1-4, with unresolved D. In germline, CDR1 is SGHVS, CDR2 FQNEAQ. Trimming removed 5 bases at V and 3 bases at J, with 10 bases between. The CDR3 spans 14 residues.

This rearrangement joins TRBV18 to TRBJ2-4; possibly TRBD2 for D (6 bases). CDR1 and CDR2 (germline): KGHSH, LQKENI. Trimming removed 6 bases at V and 1 base at J, with 13 bases between. This CDR3 contains 15 residues. CDR3 in amino acids: CASSLEGLAKNIQYF. The CDR3 DNA follows: TGTGCCAGCTCGCTGGAGGGACTGGCCAAAAACATTCAGTACTTC.

The chain joins TRBV6-2 or TRBV6-3 to TRBJ2-3, with D possibly being TRBD2 (6 bases). CDR1 is MNHEY, CDR2 SVGEGT, per germline. V gave up 6 bases and J gave up 12 bases, with 13 bases separating them. CDR3 length equals 11 residues. CDR3 sequence reads: CASSRDWVQYF. The CDR3, as DNA: TGTGCCAGCAGCCGGGACTGGGTACAGTATTTT.